This TCR beta chain was identified in a study of cytomegalovirus exposure and HLA in healthy donors. Study background: Of all 400 or so donors who were genotyped, 81% belonged to the Caucasian-associated ancestry cluster.

Vbeta (60) and Jbeta (13) primers were used in the PCR. Measured with immunoSEQ multiplex PCR; TCRdb has only the in-frame clones, and not every one. The repertoire holds some 200,000 clones, with roughly 8.7% as singletons. The CDR3 loop spans 14 amino acids. CDR1 is MNHEY, CDR2 SVGAGI, per germline. V lost 6 bases, J lost 7 bases, and 18 bases lay in between. Nominally healthy donors were sampled, though unrecorded immune exposures were likely. This receptor was obtained from a woman in her twenties or thirties in good health and CMV-seropositive. The chain links TRBV6-5 to TRBJ1-1; perhaps TRBD1 as D (6 bases). Source material: PBMCs. CDR3 residues: CASSRNLDRFEAFF. CDR3 DNA: TGTGCCAGCAGCCGTAACCTGGACAGATTTGAAGCTTTCTTT.